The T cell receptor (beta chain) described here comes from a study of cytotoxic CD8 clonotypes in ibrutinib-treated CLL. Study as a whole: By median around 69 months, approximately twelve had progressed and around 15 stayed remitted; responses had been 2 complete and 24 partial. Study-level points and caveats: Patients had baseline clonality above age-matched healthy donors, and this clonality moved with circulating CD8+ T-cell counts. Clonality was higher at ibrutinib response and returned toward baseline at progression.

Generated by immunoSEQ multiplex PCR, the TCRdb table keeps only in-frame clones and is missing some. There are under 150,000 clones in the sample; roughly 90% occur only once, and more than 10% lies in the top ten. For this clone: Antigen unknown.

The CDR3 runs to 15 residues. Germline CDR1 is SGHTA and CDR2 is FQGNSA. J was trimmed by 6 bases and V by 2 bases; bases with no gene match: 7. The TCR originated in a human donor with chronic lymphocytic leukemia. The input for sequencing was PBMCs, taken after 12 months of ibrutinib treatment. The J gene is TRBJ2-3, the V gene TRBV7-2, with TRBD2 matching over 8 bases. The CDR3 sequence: CASSLQAGEEDTQYF. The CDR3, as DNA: TGTGCCAGCAGCTTACAAGCGGGAGAGGAGGATACGCAGTATTTT. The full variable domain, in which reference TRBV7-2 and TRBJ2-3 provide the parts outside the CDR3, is GAGVSQSPSNKVTEKGKDVELRCDPISGHTALYWYRQSLGQGLEFLIYFQGNSAPDKSGLPSDRFSAERTGGSVSTLTIQRTQQEDSAVYLCASSLQAGEEDTQYFGPGTRLTVL.